The 28 T cell receptor beta chains below come from one sample, sequenced in a study of CD8 T cells in Susac syndrome. RNA amounts of roughly 0.5 to 1 ug underwent reverse transcription with random hexamers. TCRdb used MiXCR to reprocess the immunoSEQ multiplex PCR reads, holding one entry per CDR3 protein. Seen here are 150,000 to 200,000 distinct CDR3 sequences, 75% to 95% observed once, and the top ten hold around 0.1%. The sequencing sample was made of CD4+ T cells from PBMCs. The receptor source for this set is a human donor with Susac syndrome.

V is TRBV20-1 and J is TRBJ2-5; 10 bases are shared with TRBD2. Per germline, CDR1 DFQATT and CDR2 SNEGSKA (reference sequence). The CDR3 is 14 amino acids. After removal of 3 bases from V and 5 bases from J, the junction contained 6 bases not matched to a gene. The CDR3 region is CSASKLAGKETQYF. For the CDR3, the DNA is TGCAGTGCTAGTAAACTAGCGGGAAAGGAGACCCAGTACTTC.

This clonotype occurred a few times. This chain joins TRBV6-5 and TRBJ2-7, with a tentative D call TRBD2 (5 bases). The CDR3 is made up of 12 amino acids. Between the trimmed V and J ends, which lost 6 bases and 4 bases, there was a span of 10 bases. CDR1 MNHEY and CDR2 SVGAGI come from the germline V gene. The CDR3 DNA follows: TGTGCCAGCAGCAAGGACTTATACGAGCAGTACTTC. Amino acid sequence: CASSKDLYEQYF.

This chain joins TRBV4-1 and TRBJ1-4; tentatively, D is TRBD1 (5 bases). Germline V gene lookup returns CDR1 MGHRA and CDR2 YSYEKL. The CDR3 contains 13 residues. Between the trimmed V and J ends, which lost 0 bases and 8 bases, there was a span of 7 bases. This chain's CDR3 is CASSQEQAEKLFF. The CDR3 coding sequence is TGCGCCAGCAGCCAAGAACAGGCAGAAAAACTGTTTTTT.

The chain couples TRBV27 to TRBJ2-5, with 13 bases fitting TRBD2. Per the germline V gene, CDR1 is MNHEY and CDR2 is SMNVEV (reference sequence). CDR3 length equals 15 residues. After removal of 5 bases from V and 5 bases from J, the junction contained 5 bases not matched to a gene. The CDR3, as DNA: TGTGCCAGCAGTATGGGACTAGCGGGGTGGGAGACCCAGTACTTC. Translating gives CASSMGLAGWETQYF.

The rearrangement joins TRBV5-1 to TRBJ1-2, with D possibly matching TRBD1 (6 bases). This CDR3 is built from 13 residues. V lost 4 bases, J lost 4 bases, and 11 bases lay in between. The germline V gene has CDR1 SGHRS and CDR2 YFSETQ. The CDR3 is CASSMDSFYGYTF. The CDR3 bases are TGCGCCAGCAGCATGGACAGCTTCTATGGCTACACCTTC.

The V gene is TRBV19, the J gene TRBJ2-3; D possibly corresponds to TRBD2 (6 bases). The CDR3 covers 14 residues. Germline lookup yields CDR1 LNHDA and CDR2 SQIVND (reference sequence). Trimming shortened V by 6 bases and J by 3 bases, and 13 bases separated the two germline ends. This chain's CDR3 is CASREFGRTDTQYF. For the CDR3, the DNA is TGTGCCAGTAGAGAATTCGGGAGAACAGATACGCAGTATTTT.

The chain joins TRBV20-1 to TRBJ2-1, with 8 nucleotides matching TRBD2. V lost 7 bases, J lost 5 bases, and 13 bases stayed unmatched. Germline V lookup: CDR1 DFQATT, CDR2 SNEGSKA (reference sequence). The CDR3 is 15 residues long. In DNA form, the CDR3 reads TGCAGTGAGAGGGCCGGGAGTAGCGGGAACAATGAGCAGTTCTTC. Translation gives CSERAGSSGNNEQFF.

The rearrangement links TRBV20-1 to TRBJ2-1, with a weak D call TRBD2 (6 bases). Trimming stripped 6 bases from V and 9 bases from J, with 18 bases between. This CDR3 spans 13 amino acids. From germline, CDR1 is DFQATT and CDR2 SNEGSKA (reference sequence). The CDR3 protein is CSALFLSGTEQFF. The CDR3 coding sequence is TGCAGTGCGCTGTTTCTTAGCGGTACTGAGCAGTTCTTC.

V gene TRBV20-1 combines with J gene TRBJ1-4; weak D call: TRBD1 (5 bases). Germline loops: CDR1 DFQATT, CDR2 SNEGSKA (reference sequence). V gave up 5 bases and J gave up 7 bases, with 11 bases separating them. The CDR3 contains 12 residues. CDR3 DNA sequence: TGCAGTGCTGAACAGGAAGGTGAAAAACTGTTTTTT. Its protein product is CSAEQEGEKLFF.

This clonotype showed up just once. This chain connects TRBV10-2 to TRBJ1-5; no reliable D call. The germline CDR1 and CDR2 sequences are WSHSY and SAAADI. Trimming took off 4 bases at V and 6 bases at J, with 10 bases between the two ends. The CDR3 runs to 13 residues. The chain's CDR3 is CASSGYLRQPQHF. As DNA, the CDR3 is TGCGCCAGCAGTGGTTACTTGCGTCAGCCCCAGCATTTT.

The J gene is TRBJ2-1, the V gene TRBV12-3 or TRBV12-4; TRBD2 agrees at 7 bases. J lost 1 base, V lost 6 bases, and 3 bases had no gene match. The CDR3 has 14 residues. The CDR3 sequence is CASSRGVSYNEQFF. The CDR3 nucleotides read TGTGCCAGCAGCCGGGGGGTATCCTACAATGAGCAGTTCTTC.

V is TRBV3-1 and J is TRBJ2-2; D is ambiguous. Germline values: CDR1 LGHDT, CDR2 YNNKEL (reference sequence). The CDR3 is made up of 12 amino acids. V was cut by 2 bases and J by 5 bases, with 3 bases left in between. CDR3 DNA: TGTGCCAGCAGCCAATCGACCGGGGAGCTGTTTTTT. This translates into CASSQSTGELFF.

This clonotype appeared once. The chain is built from TRBV6-1 and TRBJ1-6, with D possibly matching TRBD1 (6 bases). Trimming shortened V by 4 bases and J by 6 bases, and 16 bases separated the two germline ends. Germline V gene lookup returns CDR1 MNHNS and CDR2 SASEGT. The CDR3 is 16 residues long. CDR3 region: CASSATGPQLNSPLHF. The CDR3 region has the DNA TGTGCCAGCAGTGCAACAGGGCCCCAACTTAATTCACCCCTCCACTTT.

This rearrangement joins TRBV29-1 to TRBJ2-5, with 16 nucleotides matching TRBD2. Trimming cost V 7 bases and J 4 bases; bases outside gene matches: 3. Germline values: CDR1 SQVTM, CDR2 ANQGSEA. CDR3 length: 14 residues. The CDR3 bases are TGCAGCGGAGGGACTAGCGGGGGGGGAGAGACCCAGTACTTC. Its protein is CSGGTSGGGETQYF.

The rearrangement joins TRBV20-1 to TRBJ2-3; 10 bases align to TRBD1. After removal of 5 bases from V and 6 bases from J, the junction contained 5 bases not matched to a gene. The CDR3 length is 13 residues. CDR1 and CDR2 from the germline V gene are DFQATT and SNEGSKA (reference sequence). CDR3 residues: CSAEGQGRDTQYF. The CDR3 bases are TGCAGTGCTGAGGGACAGGGGCGGGATACGCAGTATTTT.

The chain is built from TRBV2 and TRBJ1-1; D is unresolved. CDR3 length equals 14 residues. V gave up 5 bases and J gave up 4 bases, with 14 bases separating them. Germline values: CDR1 SNHLY, CDR2 FYNNEI. The CDR3 nucleotides read TGTGCCAGCAGTCCAGACTTAATGGGCACTGAAGCTTTCTTT. This codes for CASSPDLMGTEAFF.

The rearrangement links TRBV20-1 to TRBJ2-1; tentatively, D is TRBD2 (6 bases). This CDR3 region has 14 residues. Germline V gene data show CDR1 as DFQATT and CDR2 as SNEGSKA (reference sequence). Trimming removed 6 bases from V and 3 bases from J, with 15 bases in between. The CDR3 coding sequence is TGCAGTGCCCCACTGGGCGGGGTCTACAATGAGCAGTTCTTC. Translating gives CSAPLGGVYNEQFF.

This chain uses TRBV2 with TRBJ1-1, with a tentative D call TRBD1 (5 bases). The V end lost 4 bases, the J end lost 3 bases, and 15 bases lay between the germline ends. Per germline, CDR1 SNHLY and CDR2 FYNNEI. The CDR3 runs 15 residues. The CDR3 DNA sequence: TGTGCCAGCAGTGGGCCAACAGGATTAGACACTGAAGCTTTCTTT. Translating it yields CASSGPTGLDTEAFF.

This chain links TRBV10-3 with TRBJ2-2; D not resolved. The CDR3 loop spans 12 amino acids. CDR1 is ENHRY, CDR2 SYGVKD, per germline. The V end lost 4 bases, the J end lost 6 bases, and 6 bases lay between the germline ends. Here the CDR3 reads CAISGGSGELFF. The CDR3 DNA is TGTGCCATCAGTGGTGGCTCCGGGGAGCTGTTTTTT.

This chain connects TRBV5-6 to TRBJ2-2, with TRBD1 matching over 8 bases. CDR1 and CDR2 from the germline V gene are SGHDT and YYEEEE. Unmatched junction bases numbered 14, after V lost 3 bases and J lost 4 bases. This CDR3 contains 18 residues. This chain's CDR3 is CASSSTGRGRLGTGELFF. The CDR3 bases are TGTGCCAGCAGCTCGACCGGCAGGGGGCGCTTAGGCACCGGGGAGCTGTTTTTT.

In DNA form, the CDR3 reads TGTGCCAGCAGCTTCCGAGGACTTTTCCACGAGCAGTACTTC. Translating gives CASSFRGLFHEQYF. The gene calls are TRBV7-8 and TRBJ2-7; weak D call: TRBD2 (5 bases). V gave up 3 bases and J gave up 5 bases, with 14 bases separating them. The CDR3 consists of 14 residues. Germline CDR1 reads SGHVS; CDR2 reads FQNEAQ.

The V and J genes are TRBV4-1 and TRBJ2-7; D is possibly TRBD1 or TRBD2 (5 bases each). CDR3 length: 15 residues. In germline, CDR1 is MGHRA, CDR2 YSYEKL. Trimming took 4 bases from V and 4 from J, leaving 17 bases between them. CDR3 loop: CASSPHKGRYYEQYF. DNA for the CDR3: TGCGCCAGCAGCCCTCATAAGGGACGGTATTACGAGCAGTACTTC.

This chain connects TRBV3-1 to TRBJ2-6, with unresolved D. Germline V lookup: CDR1 LGHDT, CDR2 YNNKEL (reference sequence). CDR3 length equals 16 residues. V shed 4 bases and J shed 0 bases, with 10 bases lying between them. The CDR3 loop is CASSRFFTSGANVLTF. The CDR3 DNA sequence: TGTGCCAGCAGCCGGTTTTTTACCTCTGGGGCCAACGTCCTGACTTTC. Complete variable domain (other parts from reference TRBV3-1 and TRBJ2-6): DTAVSQTPKYLVTQMGNDKSIKCEQNLGHDTMYWYKQDSKKFLKIMFSYNNKELIINETVPNRFSPKSPDKAHLNLHINSLELGDSAVYFCASSRFFTSGANVLTFGAGSRLTVL.

V and J are TRBV29-1 and TRBJ1-2, with 9 bases lining up with TRBD1. The CDR3 spans 14 residues. The junction had 13 bases not matched to a gene; V was cut back by 6 bases and J by 8 bases. Per germline, CDR1 SQVTM and CDR2 ANQGSEA. Here the CDR3 reads CSVGIGQGSRGYTF. CDR3 coding DNA: TGCAGCGTCGGCATCGGACAGGGGAGTCGGGGCTACACCTTC.

V gene TRBV11-1 combines with J gene TRBJ2-2; 9 positions match TRBD2. CDR3 length equals 16 residues. Germline V gene lookup returns CDR1 SGHAT and CDR2 FQDESV (reference sequence). V was clipped by 1 base and J by 5 bases; unmatched bases: 5. The DNA of the CDR3 is TGTGCCAGCAGCTTAGAAGTAGCGGGAGTGACCGGGGAGCTGTTTTTT. Translation gives CASSLEVAGVTGELFF.

The chain links TRBV6-6 to TRBJ2-7, with 7 nucleotides matching TRBD1. The germline CDR1 and CDR2 sequences are MNHNY and SVGAGI (reference sequence). Trimming took 2 bases from V and 7 from J; bases not matched to a gene: 14. This CDR3 is built from 16 residues. The CDR3 DNA reads TGTGCCAGCAGTTACCCCGAGGGACAGCCCCAAGGAGAGCAGTACTTC. This codes for CASSYPEGQPQGEQYF.

The count of this clonotype is one. This sequence joins TRBV15 and TRBJ2-5; 7 positions agree with TRBD2. Unmatched junction bases numbered 11, after V lost 5 bases and J lost 5 bases. There are 15 residues in the CDR3. Germline CDR1 LNHNV, CDR2 YYDKDF (reference sequence). Written as DNA, the CDR3 is TGTGCCACCAGCGGAGGACTAGACTTAACGGAGACCCAGTACTTC. Translation: CATSGGLDLTETQYF.

The J gene is TRBJ2-7, the V gene TRBV20-1; D not certain. The CDR3 has 15 amino acids. From germline, CDR1 is DFQATT and CDR2 SNEGSKA (reference sequence). V dropped 4 bases and J dropped 2 bases, with 18 bases sitting between them. The CDR3 reads CSATNLATPTYEQYF. The CDR3 DNA follows: TGCAGTGCTACTAATTTGGCGACGCCGACCTACGAGCAGTACTTC.